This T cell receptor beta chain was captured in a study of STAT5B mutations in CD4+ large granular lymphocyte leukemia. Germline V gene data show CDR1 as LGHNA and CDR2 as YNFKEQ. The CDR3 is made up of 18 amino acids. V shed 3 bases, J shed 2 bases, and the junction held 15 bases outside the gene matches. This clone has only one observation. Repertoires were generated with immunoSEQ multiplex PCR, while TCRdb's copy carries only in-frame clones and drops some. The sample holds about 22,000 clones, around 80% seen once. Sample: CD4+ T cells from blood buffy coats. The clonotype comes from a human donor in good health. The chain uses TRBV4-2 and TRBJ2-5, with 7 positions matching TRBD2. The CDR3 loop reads CASSQRVGLVIGQETQYF. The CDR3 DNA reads TGTGCCAGCAGCCAGAGGGTCGGACTAGTGATAGGTCAAGAGACCCAGTACTTC.